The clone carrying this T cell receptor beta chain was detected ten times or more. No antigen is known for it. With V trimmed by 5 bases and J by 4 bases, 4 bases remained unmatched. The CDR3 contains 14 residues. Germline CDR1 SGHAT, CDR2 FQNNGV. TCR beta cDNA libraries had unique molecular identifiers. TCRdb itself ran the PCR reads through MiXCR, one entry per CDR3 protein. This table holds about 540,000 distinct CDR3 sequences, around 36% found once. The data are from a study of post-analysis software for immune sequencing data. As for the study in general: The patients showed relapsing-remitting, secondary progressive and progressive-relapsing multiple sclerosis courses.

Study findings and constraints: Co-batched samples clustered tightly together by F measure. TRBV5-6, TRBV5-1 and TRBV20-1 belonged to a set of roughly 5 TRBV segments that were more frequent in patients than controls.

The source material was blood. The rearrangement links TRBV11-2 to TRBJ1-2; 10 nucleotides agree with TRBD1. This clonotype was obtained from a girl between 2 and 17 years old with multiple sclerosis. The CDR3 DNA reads TGTGCCAGCAGCCCCGACAGGGGGCTCTATGGCTACACCTTC. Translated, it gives CASSPDRGLYGYTF.